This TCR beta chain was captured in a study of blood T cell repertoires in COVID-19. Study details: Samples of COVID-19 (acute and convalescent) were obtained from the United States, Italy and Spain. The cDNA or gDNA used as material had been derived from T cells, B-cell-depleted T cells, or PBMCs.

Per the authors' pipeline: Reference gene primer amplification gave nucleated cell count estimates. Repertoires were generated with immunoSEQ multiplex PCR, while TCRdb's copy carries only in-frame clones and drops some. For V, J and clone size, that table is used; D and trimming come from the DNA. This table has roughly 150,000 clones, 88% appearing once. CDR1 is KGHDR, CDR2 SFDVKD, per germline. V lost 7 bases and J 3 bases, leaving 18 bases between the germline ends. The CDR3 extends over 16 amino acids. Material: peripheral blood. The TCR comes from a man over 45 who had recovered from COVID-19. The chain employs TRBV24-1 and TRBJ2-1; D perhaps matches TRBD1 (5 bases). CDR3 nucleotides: TGTGCCACCAGCCCTAAAAGGGCAGGGCACTACAATGAGCAGTTCTTC. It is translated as CATSPKRAGHYNEQFF.